These T cell receptor beta chains were read from a single sample in a study of early T cells in non-severe SARS-CoV-2 infection. Via MiXCR, TCRdb re-called the 5' RACE reads, giving one row per CDR3 protein. The profile covers approximately 47,000 distinct CDR3 sequences, with about 6% appearing a single time and about 7% taken by the ten largest. The starting material was whole blood, obtained at baseline. Every receptor here comes from an adult who was a healthcare worker with PCR-confirmed SARS-CoV-2 infection or an uninfected control (not recorded which). Both conserved end residues are part of each CDR3. The order of the fields is clone size, D gene, J gene, V gene, CDR3 DNA, CDR3 protein. A D gene is named only where the DNA matches it firmly. Expanded clones get a size class; other rows say once, few or many, or leave the size out.

>many|TRBD2|TRBJ2-2|TRBV11-2
TGTGCCAGCAGCTTAACCTCTTGGAGCGGGAGTTATACCGGGGAGCTGTTTTTT
CASSLTSWSGSYTGELFF
>-|-|TRBJ2-5|TRBV18
TGTGCCAGCTCACCAAAGGTGGGGTTAGAGACCCAGTACTTC
CASSPKVGLETQYF
>many|-|TRBJ1-2|TRBV28
TGTGCCAGCAGTTTATTGAGGGGGGACTATGGCTACACCTTC
CASSLLRGDYGYTF
>many|TRBD1|TRBJ2-7|TRBV27
TGTGCCAGCAGTCCGTCCAGGGGGCCCTACGAGCAGTACTTC
CASSPSRGPYEQYF
>many|TRBD2|TRBJ2-3|TRBV11-2
TGTGCCAGCAGCTTAGTTTCGACTAGCGGAGATACGCAGTATTTT
CASSLVSTSGDTQYF
>-|TRBD1|TRBJ1-5|TRBV28
TGTGCCAGCAGTTTAAACAGGGGTGATCAGCCCCAGCATTTT
CASSLNRGDQPQHF
>-|TRBD1|TRBJ1-2|TRBV20-1
TGCAGTGCTTCATCCGGGACAGGATATGGCTACACCTTC
CSASSGTGYGYTF
>many|-|TRBJ2-1|TRBV29-1
TGCAGCGCCAATTTCCACAATGAGCAGTTCTTC
CSANFHNEQFF
>few|-|TRBJ2-1|TRBV14
TGTGCCAGCAGCCTTGGCAAGCGAGTCAGTGAGCAGTTCTTC
CASSLGKRVSEQFF
>many|-|TRBJ1-1|TRBV3-1
TGTGCCAGCAGCCTCAGATTGAACACTGAAGCTTTCTTT
CASSLRLNTEAFF
>-|-|TRBJ1-1|TRBV6-2/TRBV6-3
TGTGCCAGCAGTAAGGGCACTGAAGCTTTCTTT
CASSKGTEAFF
>-|-|TRBJ1-5|TRBV9
TGTGCCAGCAGCGTAAAGCCCGGGGGCAATCAGCCCCAGCATTTT
CASSVKPGGNQPQHF
>-|TRBD2|TRBJ2-7|TRBV18
TGTGCCAGCTCACCGAATTCGGGGGGCGAGCAGTACTTC
CASSPNSGGEQYF
>-|-|TRBJ2-3|TRBV18
TGTGCCAGCTCAAATCCAGATACGCAGTATTTT
CASSNPDTQYF
>few|TRBD2|TRBJ2-1|TRBV5-1
TGCGCCAGCAGCTTGGATGGTAGCGGGAGTAGGAATGAGCAGTTCTTC
CASSLDGSGSRNEQFF
>few|TRBD1|TRBJ2-3|TRBV10-3
TGTGCCATCAGGAAGACAGGGGGCACAGATACGCAGTATTTT
CAIRKTGGTDTQYF
>many|-|TRBJ2-6|TRBV5-6
TGTGCCAGCAGCTTAATAGGCCTGGGTAGCGCTGGGGCCAACGTCCTGACTTTC
CASSLIGLGSAGANVLTF